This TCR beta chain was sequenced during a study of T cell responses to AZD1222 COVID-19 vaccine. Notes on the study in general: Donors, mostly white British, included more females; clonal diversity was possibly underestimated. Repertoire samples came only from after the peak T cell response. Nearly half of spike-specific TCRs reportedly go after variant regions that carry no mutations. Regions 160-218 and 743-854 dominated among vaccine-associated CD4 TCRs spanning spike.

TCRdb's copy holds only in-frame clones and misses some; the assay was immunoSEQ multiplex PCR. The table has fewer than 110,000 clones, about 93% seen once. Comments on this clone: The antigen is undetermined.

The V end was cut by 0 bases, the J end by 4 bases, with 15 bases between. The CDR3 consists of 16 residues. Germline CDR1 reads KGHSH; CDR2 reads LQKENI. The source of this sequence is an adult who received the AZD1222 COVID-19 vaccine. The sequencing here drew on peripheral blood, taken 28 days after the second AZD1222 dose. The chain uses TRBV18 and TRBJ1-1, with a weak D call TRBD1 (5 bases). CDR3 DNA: TGTGCCAGCTCACCACCCGGATTGGTTGGGGGCACTGAAGCTTTCTTT. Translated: CASSPPGLVGGTEAFF. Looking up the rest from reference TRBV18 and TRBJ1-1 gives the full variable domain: NAGVMQNPRHLVRRRGQEARLRCSPMKGHSHVYWYRQLPEEGLKFMVYLQKENIIDESGMPKERFSAEFPKEGPSILRIQQVVRGDSAAYFCASSPPGLVGGTEAFFGQGTRLTVV.